This TCR beta chain was captured in a study of human T cells and chemical hapten exposure. Overall study: Readings were taken at 6 days from patch tests that had applied 0.01% DPC to the upper back. Points from the study as a whole: TCRs at a frequency above 1 in 1000 stayed unchanged with DPC sensitization.

The CDR3 covers 15 residues. V dropped 4 bases and J dropped 2 bases, with 12 bases sitting between them. In germline, CDR1 is MDHEN, CDR2 SYDVKM. About this clonotype: Its antigen remains unknown.

Time point indicated: patch test 3, about 24 weeks after DPC sensitization. The treatment here: therapeutic diphenylcyclopropenone sensitization with weekly scalp DPC. Authors' methods: Per sample, the median was about 95,000 TCRs, with values from roughly 23,000 to 700,000. TCRdb processed the RACE reads anew with MiXCR; each CDR3 protein has one entry. What appears here as the V and J calls and clone size reflects TCRdb's work, not the paper's. This table holds about 190,000 distinct CDR3 sequences, under 30% found once. The chain has TRBV28 and TRBJ2-1, with a weak D call TRBD2 (6 bases). The source of this sequence is a woman aged 35 to 49 with alopecia areata. Some clones in this sample may be carry-over from other donors' samples. This specimen consisted of whole blood, obtained in connection with sensitization to the hapten diphenylcyclopropenone (DPC). The CDR3 sequence: CASSWGGAAYNEQFF. The CDR3 DNA is TGTGCCAGCAGTTGGGGCGGGGCCGCCTACAATGAGCAGTTCTTC.